The 26 T cell receptor beta chains in this list originate from one sample, sequenced in a study of shared clonotypes between healthy human individuals. Assay used: immunoSEQ multiplex PCR; TCRdb lists only in-frame clones, some missing. The sample includes 1.5 million to 1.9 million clones, 95% to 99% of them seen just once. Sequenced input: naive CD4+ T cells sorted from blood. Described subset: CD45RA+ positively selected. These receptor sequences come from a man between 25 and 39 years old in good health.

The CDR3 here is CASIHRAGTISNEQFF. CDR3 in DNA: TGTGCCAGCATTCATCGAGCCGGGACTATTTCCAATGAGCAGTTCTTC. The chain links TRBV6-6 to TRBJ2-1; 7 bases match TRBD2. The germline V gene encodes CDR1 MNHNY and CDR2 SVGAGI (reference sequence). There are 16 residues in the CDR3. V dropped 7 bases and J dropped 6; count of bases not matched to a gene: 15.

CDR3 DNA sequence: TGCGCCAGCAGCTTGTTACTAGCGGGAGAAAGGGACTACGAGCAGTACTTC. Encoded protein: CASSLLLAGERDYEQYF. The J gene is TRBJ2-7, the V gene TRBV5-1; 11 bases are a match to TRBD2. The CDR3 consists of 17 residues. J gave up 3 bases and V 1 base, and 9 bases lay outside the gene matches. CDR1 is SGHRS, CDR2 YFSETQ, per germline. The full variable domain, its missing parts supplied by reference TRBV5-1 and TRBJ2-7, is KAGVTQTPRYLIKTRGQQVTLSCSPISGHRSVSWYQQTPGQGLQFLFEYFSETQRNKGNFPGRFSGRQFSNSRSEMNVSTLELGDSALYLCASSLLLAGERDYEQYFGPGTRLTVT.

This clone was counted once. The V call is TRBV18, the J call TRBJ2-5, with no clear D. Germline assignment: CDR1 KGHSH and CDR2 LQKENI. This CDR3 contains 15 residues. V lost 2 bases and J lost 5, with 15 bases in between. CDR3 bases: TGTGCCAGCTCACCAATTCGGCAACAGCTGGAGACCCAGTACTTC. Translating it yields CASSPIRQQLETQYF. Full variable domain (outside the CDR3, taken from reference TRBV18 and TRBJ2-5): NAGVMQNPRHLVRRRGQEARLRCSPMKGHSHVYWYRQLPEEGLKFMVYLQKENIIDESGMPKERFSAEFPKEGPSILRIQQVVRGDSAAYFCASSPIRQQLETQYFGPGTRLLVL.

The genes are TRBV5-1 and TRBJ2-2, with 10 nucleotides matching TRBD2. The germline V gene encodes CDR1 SGHRS and CDR2 YFSETQ. The junction had 2 bases not matched to a gene; V was cut back by 1 base and J by 8 bases. The CDR3 loop spans 14 amino acids. In DNA form, the CDR3 reads TGCGCCAGCAGCTTGCCTAGCGGGAGTGGGGAGCTGTTTTTT. Amino acid sequence: CASSLPSGSGELFF.

Comments on this clone: Other DNA sequences in this sample translate to the same CDR3. The chain carries TRBV6-6 and TRBJ2-1; no firm D call. The CDR3 is 12 amino acids. V lost 5 bases and J lost 4, with 6 bases in between. The V gene's germline CDR1 is MNHNY and CDR2 SVGAGI (reference sequence). Written as DNA, the CDR3 is TGTGCCAGCAGTCGACTTTACAATGAGCAGTTCTTC. It yields the protein CASSRLYNEQFF.

This chain joins TRBV5-5 and TRBJ1-5; the match to TRBD1 covers 7 bases. This CDR3 is 15 amino acids long. Germline CDR1 reads SGHKS; CDR2 reads YYEKEE (reference sequence). V lost 4 bases, J lost 4 bases, and 8 bases stayed unmatched. CDR3 residues: CASSDRIRGNQPQHF. The CDR3 coding sequence is TGTGCCAGCAGCGACCGGATCAGGGGGAATCAGCCCCAGCATTTT.

The chain couples TRBV7-2 to TRBJ2-2; D gene ambiguous. Per the germline V gene, CDR1 is SGHTA and CDR2 is FQGNSA. The V gene lost 1 base and the J gene lost 4 bases, with 7 bases spanning the gap. This CDR3 is 14 amino acids long. CDR3 sequence: CASSLGIGTGELFF. DNA of the CDR3: TGTGCCAGCAGCTTAGGGATTGGCACCGGGGAGCTGTTTTTT. The full variable domain, its missing parts supplied by reference TRBV7-2 and TRBJ2-2, is GAGVSQSPSNKVTEKGKDVELRCDPISGHTALYWYRQSLGQGLEFLIYFQGNSAPDKSGLPSDRFSAERTGGSVSTLTIQRTQQEDSAVYLCASSLGIGTGELFFGEGSRLTVL.

This clone has just one count. The chain uses TRBV19 and TRBJ2-1; no reliable D call. V was pared by 3 bases and J by 6 bases, with 3 bases between. The CDR3 is 11 residues long. CDR1 and CDR2 (germline): LNHDA, SQIVND (reference sequence). The CDR3 DNA reads as TGTGCCAGTAGTATGGCCAATGAGCAGTTCTTC. Translated, it gives CASSMANEQFF.

The genes are TRBV28 and TRBJ1-1; maybe TRBD1 (6 bases). Trimming cost V 10 bases and J 1 base, with 19 bases left between them. The V gene's germline CDR1 is MDHEN and CDR2 SYDVKM. This CDR3 has 15 amino acids. CDR3 region: CATKPGTSRNTEAFF. The CDR3 DNA reads TGTGCCACCAAACCCGGGACAAGCCGGAACACTGAAGCTTTCTTT.

This chain joins TRBV15 and TRBJ2-7; maybe TRBD1 (5 bases). CDR3 length equals 15 residues. V lost 2 bases, J lost 2 bases, and 13 bases lay in between. Germline CDR1 is LNHNV and CDR2 is YYDKDF (reference sequence). For the CDR3, the DNA is TGTGCCACCAGCAGACTTGCGAAGGGGACCTACGAGCAGTACTTC. This translates into CATSRLAKGTYEQYF.

The chain carries TRBV9 and TRBJ2-7, with D perhaps TRBD1 or TRBD2 (5 bases each). Trimming stripped 3 bases from V and 0 bases from J, with 13 bases between. The CDR3 is made up of 15 amino acids. Germline V gene sequence: CDR1 SGDLS, CDR2 YYNGEE. In DNA, the CDR3 is TGTGCCAGCAGCGGGGGACCCACTCCCTCCTACGAGCAGTACTTC. This translates into CASSGGPTPSYEQYF.

The V and J genes are TRBV7-2 and TRBJ1-1; 7 bases align to TRBD1. The V segment lost 4 bases and the J segment 0 bases; nucleotides outside the gene matches: 5. The CDR3 runs to 15 residues. Germline CDR1 is SGHTA and CDR2 is FQGNSA. CDR3 sequence reads: CASSSDRRLNTEAFF. The CDR3 DNA is TGTGCCAGCAGCTCGGACAGGCGATTGAACACTGAAGCTTTCTTT.

With regard to this clone: This sample also contains other DNA sequences that code for the same CDR3. This chain connects TRBV19 to TRBJ2-3; possible D gene TRBD2, 7 bases. Germline loops: CDR1 LNHDA, CDR2 SQIVND (reference sequence). CDR3 length: 12 amino acids. Trimming removed 9 bases at V and 4 bases at J, with 11 bases between. In nucleotides, the CDR3 is TGTGCCAGCAGGCGGGGGCCAGATACGCAGTATTTT. The encoded protein is CASRRGPDTQYF.

The chain is built from TRBV29-1 and TRBJ1-1, with 7 bases identical to TRBD1. CDR1 and CDR2 from the germline V gene are SQVTM and ANQGSEA. The CDR3 covers 12 residues. Trimming cost V 7 bases and J 8 bases; bases outside gene matches: 10. The CDR3 spells CSGGGRDSEAFF. CDR3 sequence (DNA): TGCAGCGGAGGGGGCCGGGACAGCGAAGCTTTCTTT.

The gene calls are TRBV9 and TRBJ2-7, with 8 nucleotides matching TRBD2. From germline, CDR1 is SGDLS and CDR2 YYNGEE. With V trimmed by 3 bases and J by 0 bases, 8 bases remained unmatched. The CDR3 sequence is 16 residues long. DNA of the CDR3: TGTGCCAGCAGCGCCTCCGGGACTAGGGCCTCCTACGAGCAGTACTTC. Amino acids: CASSASGTRASYEQYF.

The J gene is TRBJ2-7, the V gene TRBV2; no definite D call. CDR1 SNHLY and CDR2 FYNNEI come from the germline V gene. The CDR3 covers 12 residues. The germline V and J ends were trimmed by 7 bases and 3 bases, with 10 bases remaining between them. DNA of the CDR3: TGTGCCAGCAAGTCGCAGGACTACGAGCAGTACTTC. It yields the protein CASKSQDYEQYF.

This sequence joins TRBV25-1 and TRBJ2-4, with TRBD2 as a possible D gene (5 bases). Per the germline V gene, CDR1 is MGHDK and CDR2 is SYGVNS. V lost 6 bases, J lost 0 bases, and 15 bases lay in between. The CDR3 is made up of 16 amino acids. CDR3 residues: CASSDGGGQAKNIQYF. In DNA form, the CDR3 reads TGTGCCAGCAGCGATGGCGGAGGTCAAGCCAAAAACATTCAGTACTTC.

The chain couples TRBV28 to TRBJ2-7, with a possible D match to TRBD1 (5 bases). Germline CDR1 is MDHEN and CDR2 is SYDVKM. Between the trimmed V and J ends, which lost 3 bases and 8 bases, there was a span of 11 bases. There are 12 residues in the CDR3. Written as DNA, the CDR3 is TGTGCCAGCAGTTTGGGCGTGGGGCAGCAGTACTTC. Its translation is CASSLGVGQQYF. The whole variable domain, filled in from reference TRBV28 and TRBJ2-7, reads DVKVTQSSRYLVKRTGEKVFLECVQDMDHENMFWYRQDPGLGLRLIYFSYDVKMKEKGDIPEGYSVSREKKERFSLILESASTNQTSMYLCASSLGVGQQYFGPGTRLTVT.

The chain uses TRBV9 and TRBJ1-1, with TRBD1 matching over 9 bases. CDR3 length: 17 residues. Germline assignment: CDR1 SGDLS and CDR2 YYNGEE. With 1 base clipped from V and 0 bases from J, the junction kept 7 bases outside the gene matches. The CDR3 spells CASSVSIGTGLNTEAFF. As DNA, the CDR3 is TGTGCCAGCAGCGTATCCATAGGGACAGGGTTGAACACTGAAGCTTTCTTT.

Regarding this clone: The same CDR3 can be traced to other DNA sequences in this sample. The rearrangement joins TRBV6-1 to TRBJ2-7; D call uncertain. The CDR3 extends over 12 amino acids. Per germline, CDR1 MNHNS and CDR2 SASEGT. Between the trimmed V and J ends, which lost 3 bases and 3 bases, there was a span of 6 bases. In DNA form, the CDR3 reads TGTGCCAGCAGTGAGGTTCGCTACGAGCAGTACTTC. Translating it yields CASSEVRYEQYF.

Comment on this clone: Other DNA sequences in this sample translate to the same CDR3. The chain recombines TRBV28 with TRBJ2-5; no definite D call. Germline lookup yields CDR1 MDHEN and CDR2 SYDVKM. Trimming left V 3 bases short and J 5 bases short, with 10 bases between. This CDR3 is built from 13 residues. CDR3 in amino acids: CASSFPVGETQYF. The CDR3 DNA is TGTGCCAGCAGTTTCCCCGTCGGGGAGACCCAGTACTTC.

The chain is built from TRBV29-1 and TRBJ2-3; D is uncertain. The CDR3 is 13 amino acids. Trimming pared 3 bases from V and 2 bases from J, leaving 9 bases between. Germline loops: CDR1 SQVTM, CDR2 ANQGSEA. CDR3 residues: CSVDGGVTDTQYF. The CDR3 DNA is TGCAGCGTTGACGGTGGGGTCACAGATACGCAGTATTTT.

The chain carries TRBV18 and TRBJ2-1; tentatively, D is TRBD2 (6 bases). Trimming shortened V by 2 bases and J by 8 bases, and 13 bases separated the two germline ends. The CDR3 has 14 residues. Germline-derived CDR1 and CDR2 are KGHSH and LQKENI. The CDR3 spells CASSPGTSSYEQFF. The CDR3 DNA reads TGTGCCAGCTCACCAGGAACTAGCAGCTATGAGCAGTTCTTC.

This clone was seen once. V gene TRBV9 combines with J gene TRBJ2-1; D not resolved. Germline V gives CDR1 SGDLS, CDR2 YYNGEE. Trimming removed 7 bases from V and 6 bases from J, with 14 bases in between. This CDR3 contains 13 residues. The CDR3, as DNA: TGTGCCAGCGGACCTCGACTTCTCAATGAGCAGTTCTTC. It translates to CASGPRLLNEQFF.

The chain joins TRBV10-3 to TRBJ1-3; D is unclear. The CDR3 consists of 14 residues. The germline gives CDR1 ENHRY, CDR2 SYGVKD. With 10 bases removed from V and 0 bases from J, the gap between germline ends came to 13 bases. CDR3 in DNA: TGTGCCAACTCTGACGGTAACTCTGGAAACACCATATATTTT. Its protein is CANSDGNSGNTIYF.

This chain links TRBV7-6 with TRBJ2-1, with 9 bases lining up with TRBD2. The CDR3 length is 16 residues. Germline assignment: CDR1 SGHVS and CDR2 FNYEAQ. V lost 5 bases and J lost 3; bases outside the gene matches: 8. Here the CDR3 DNA reads TGTGCCAGCAGCCTTAGGCATAGCGGGAGCTACAATGAGCAGTTCTTC. Amino acid sequence: CASSLRHSGSYNEQFF.